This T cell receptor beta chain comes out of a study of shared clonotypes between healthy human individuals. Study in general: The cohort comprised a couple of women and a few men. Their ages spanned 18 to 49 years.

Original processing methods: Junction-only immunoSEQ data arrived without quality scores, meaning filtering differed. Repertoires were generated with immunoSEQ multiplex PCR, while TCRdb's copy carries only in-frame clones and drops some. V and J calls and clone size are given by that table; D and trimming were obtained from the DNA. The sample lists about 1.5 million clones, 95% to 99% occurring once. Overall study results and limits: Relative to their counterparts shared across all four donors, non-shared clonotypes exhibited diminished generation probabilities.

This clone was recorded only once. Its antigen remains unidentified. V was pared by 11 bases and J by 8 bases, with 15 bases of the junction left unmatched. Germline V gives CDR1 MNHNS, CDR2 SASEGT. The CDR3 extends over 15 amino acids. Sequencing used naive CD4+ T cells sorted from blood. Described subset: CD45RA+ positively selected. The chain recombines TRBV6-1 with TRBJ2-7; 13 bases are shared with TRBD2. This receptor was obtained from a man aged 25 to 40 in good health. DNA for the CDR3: TGTGCCTCTTGCCTGGGACTAGCGGGAAACACCCAGCAGTACTTC. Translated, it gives CASCLGLAGNTQQYF.